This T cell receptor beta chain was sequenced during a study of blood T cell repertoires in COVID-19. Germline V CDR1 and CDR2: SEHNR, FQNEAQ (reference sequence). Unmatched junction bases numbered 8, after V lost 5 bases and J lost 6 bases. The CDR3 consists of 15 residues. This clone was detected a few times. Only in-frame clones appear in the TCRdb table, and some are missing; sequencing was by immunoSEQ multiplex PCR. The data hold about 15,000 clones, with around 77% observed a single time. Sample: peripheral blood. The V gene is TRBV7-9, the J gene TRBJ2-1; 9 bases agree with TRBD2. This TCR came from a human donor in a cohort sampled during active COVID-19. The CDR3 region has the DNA TGTGCCAGCAGCCCCGGGACTAGCCCCCCCAATGAGCAGTTCTTC. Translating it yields CASSPGTSPPNEQFF. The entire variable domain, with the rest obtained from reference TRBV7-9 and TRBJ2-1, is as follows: DTGVSQNPRHKITKRGQNVTFRCDPISEHNRLYWYRQTLGQGPEFLTYFQNEAQLEKSRLLSDRFSAERPKGSFSTLEIQRTEQGDSAMYLCASSPGTSPPNEQFFGPGTRLTVL.